A selection of T cell receptor beta chains follows, all from one sample in a study of blood T cell repertoires in COVID-19. Using immunoSEQ multiplex PCR, the repertoire was profiled, and TCRdb retains in-frame clones only, with some absent. The sample has more than 400,000 clones; 90% are singletons. The specimen was PBMCs or T cells enriched from blood (not recorded which). The receptor set was obtained from a man between 18 and 35 years old who had recovered from COVID-19. CDR3s include the opening cysteine and the closing phenylalanine or tryptophan. D genes are given only for firm matches. Rows give clone size only sometimes, using once, few, many, or a class for an expanded clone.

.	.	TRBV7-8	TRBJ1-2	CASSLRGYYGYTF	TGTGCCAGCAGCCTCCGGGGATACTATGGCTACACCTTC
.	.	TRBV28	TRBJ1-4	CASTPVLAGKEKLFF	TGTGCCAGCACCCCGGTATTGGCAGGGAAGGAAAAACTGTTTTTT
.	.	TRBV6-5	TRBJ2-3	CASSLDRQRGTQYF	TGTGCCAGCAGTTTGGATAGGCAAAGGGGTACGCAGTATTTT
.	.	TRBV2	TRBJ2-7	CASSIQGIGEQYF	TGTGCCAGCAGTATTCAGGGAATTGGGGAGCAGTACTTC
once	.	TRBV12-3/TRBV12-4	TRBJ2-7	CASSLVGAGQYF	TGTGCCAGCAGTTTAGTGGGGGCCGGGCAGTACTTC
once	TRBD1	TRBV5-8	TRBJ1-1	CASRIGFFGTDNTEAFF	TGTGCCAGCAGGATCGGGTTTTTCGGGACAGATAACACTGAAGCTTTCTTT
.	.	TRBV5-8	TRBJ1-6	CASSSVSLGRYNSPLHF	TGTGCCAGCAGCTCGGTTTCCCTCGGGAGGTATAATTCACCCCTCCACTTT
.	TRBD2	TRBV9	TRBJ2-2	CASSRTSGSTGELFF	TGTGCCAGCAGCCGGACTAGCGGGAGTACCGGGGAGCTGTTTTTT
.	TRBD2	TRBV5-1	TRBJ2-2	CASSPGLAGTGELFF	TGCGCCAGCAGCCCGGGACTAGCAGGCACCGGGGAGCTGTTTTTT
.	TRBD1	TRBV2	TRBJ2-7	CASAQGEGSYEQYF	TGTGCCAGCGCCCAGGGGGAAGGCTCCTACGAGCAGTACTTC
.	TRBD1	TRBV27	TRBJ1-6	CASTLDRDNSPLHF	TGTGCCAGCACACTAGACAGGGATAATTCACCCCTCCACTTT
.	TRBD2	TRBV9	TRBJ2-1	CASSVGLAGDEQFF	TGTGCCAGCAGCGTGGGACTAGCGGGAGATGAGCAGTTCTTC
.	.	TRBV6-1	TRBJ1-2	CASSDFAGGYTF	TGTGCCAGCAGTGATTTTGCGGGAGGCTACACCTTC
.	TRBD1	TRBV2	TRBJ1-6	CASSYPEGQGYSPLHF	TGTGCCAGCAGCTATCCCGAGGGACAGGGCTATTCACCCCTCCACTTT
.	.	TRBV6-1	TRBJ2-2	CASSEAPGRVTGELFF	TGTGCCAGCAGTGAAGCCCCAGGGCGTGTCACCGGGGAGCTGTTTTTT
.	TRBD2	TRBV5-1	TRBJ2-1	CASSLTSGSSYNEQFF	TGCGCCAGCAGCTTGACCAGCGGGAGCTCCTACAATGAGCAGTTCTTC
.	TRBD1	TRBV12-3/TRBV12-4	TRBJ1-2	CASRRTGNYGYTF	TGTGCCAGCAGAAGGACAGGGAACTATGGCTACACCTTC
once	.	TRBV2	TRBJ1-6	CASSELSPRMARNSPLHF	TGTGCCAGCAGTGAACTGTCCCCCCGCATGGCCCGTAATTCACCCCTCCACTTT
.	.	TRBV19	TRBJ2-1	CASSIIGSGYNEQFF	TGTGCCAGTAGTATTATCGGGAGCGGGTACAATGAGCAGTTCTTC
.	.	TRBV6-5	TRBJ1-5	CASSYMGGPQHF	TGTGCCAGCAGTTACATGGGGGGGCCCCAGCATTTT
.	.	TRBV5-1	TRBJ2-2	CASSLDGGTATGELFF	TGCGCCAGCAGCTTGGACGGGGGTACAGCCACCGGGGAGCTGTTTTTT
.	.	TRBV6-1	TRBJ2-7	CASSEASFSSYEQYF	TGTGCCAGCAGTGAAGCGTCCTTCAGCTCCTACGAGCAGTACTTC
.	.	TRBV19	TRBJ2-3	CASSFLAPSIRDTQYF	TGTGCCAGTAGTTTCCTAGCCCCTTCGATCCGTGATACGCAGTATTTT
few	.	TRBV5-1	TRBJ1-3	CASSLVGDFGNTIYF	TGCGCCAGCAGCTTGGTAGGGGACTTCGGAAACACCATATATTTT
.	.	TRBV7-2	TRBJ2-6	CASSPFSGANVLTF	TGTGCCAGCAGCCCATTCTCTGGGGCCAACGTCCTGACTTTC
.	TRBD1	TRBV24-1	TRBJ1-2	CAPRFGDRVPYGYTF	TGTGCCCCCCGGTTCGGAGACAGGGTGCCCTATGGCTACACCTTC
.	.	TRBV6-1	TRBJ1-2	CASTGGSFNGYTF	TGTGCCAGCACCGGCGGTTCTTTCAATGGCTACACCTTC
.	TRBD1	TRBV10-3	TRBJ2-1	CAISEMQGAYNEQFF	TGTGCCATCAGTGAGATGCAGGGGGCTTACAATGAGCAGTTCTTC
.	.	TRBV6-5	TRBJ2-7	CASSSPGLYIDEQYF	TGTGCCAGCAGCTCGCCGGGACTTTATATCGACGAGCAGTACTTC
.	TRBD2	TRBV19	TRBJ2-7	CASRRLAGDSYEQYF	TGTGCCAGTAGGAGACTAGCGGGGGATTCCTACGAGCAGTACTTC
.	.	TRBV29-1	TRBJ1-1	CSASGGLANTEAFF	TGCAGCGCATCGGGGGGGCTGGCAAACACTGAAGCTTTCTTT
.	.	TRBV5-6	TRBJ1-4	CASRQGNANEKLFF	TGTGCCAGCAGGCAGGGGAATGCTAATGAAAAACTGTTTTTT
.	.	TRBV30	TRBJ1-3	CALRESGNTIYF	TGTGCACTCCGGGAATCTGGAAACACCATATATTTT
once	.	TRBV6-1	TRBJ1-3	CASSEAPGNTIYF	TGTGCCAGCAGTGAAGCCCCAGGAAACACCATATATTTT
.	TRBD1	TRBV14	TRBJ1-1	CASSRGQGTENTEAFF	TGTGCCAGCAGCCGGGGACAGGGGACGGAGAACACTGAAGCTTTCTTT
.	TRBD1	TRBV5-1	TRBJ1-6	CASSASGQYNSPLHF	TGCGCCAGCAGCGCCTCGGGACAGTATAATTCACCCCTCCACTTT
.	TRBD2	TRBV18	TRBJ2-2	CASSPQQVRGESGELFF	TGTGCCAGCTCACCTCAACAGGTCCGGGGGGAATCCGGGGAGCTGTTTTTT
once	TRBD2	TRBV2	TRBJ2-2	CATRGGAGELFF	TGTGCCACCCGGGGGGGAGCCGGGGAGCTGTTTTTT
.	TRBD1	TRBV6-5	TRBJ1-6	CASSYRDSGDNSPLHF	TGTGCCAGCAGTTATCGGGACAGTGGCGATAATTCACCCCTCCACTTT
once	.	TRBV12-3/TRBV12-4	TRBJ1-2	CASSLSSRSITF	TGTGCCAGCAGTCTATCATCTCGATCTATCACCTTC
once	TRBD1	TRBV20-1	TRBJ1-2	CSASGGTGGAYGYTF	TGCAGTGCTAGTGGGGGGACAGGGGGTGCCTATGGCTACACCTTC
few	TRBD1	TRBV19	TRBJ1-6	CASNPGQGNSPLHF	TGTGCCAGTAACCCGGGACAGGGGAATTCACCCCTCCACTTT
.	.	TRBV5-1	TRBJ2-7	CASSLSLPGEQYF	TGCGCCAGCAGCTTGTCGCTCCCGGGCGAGCAGTACTTC
.	TRBD2	TRBV4-2	TRBJ2-3	CASSPAGSTDTQYF	TGTGCCAGCAGCCCAGCGGGGAGCACAGATACGCAGTATTTT
.	.	TRBV12-3/TRBV12-4	TRBJ1-2	CASGQAHNYGYTF	TGTGCCAGCGGCCAGGCGCACAACTATGGCTACACCTTC
.	TRBD1	TRBV29-1	TRBJ1-1	CSVLPGQEYTEAFF	TGCAGCGTTTTACCGGGACAGGAGTATACTGAAGCTTTCTTT